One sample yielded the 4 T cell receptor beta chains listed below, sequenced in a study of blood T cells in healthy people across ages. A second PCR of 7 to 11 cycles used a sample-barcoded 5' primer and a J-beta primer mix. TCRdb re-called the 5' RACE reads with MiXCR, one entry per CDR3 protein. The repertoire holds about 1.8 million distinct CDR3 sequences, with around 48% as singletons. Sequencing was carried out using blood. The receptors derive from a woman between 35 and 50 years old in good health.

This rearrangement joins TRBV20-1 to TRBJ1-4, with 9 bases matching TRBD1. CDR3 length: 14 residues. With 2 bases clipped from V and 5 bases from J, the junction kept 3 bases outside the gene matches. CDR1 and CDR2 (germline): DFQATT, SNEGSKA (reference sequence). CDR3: CSARSGTGNEKLFF. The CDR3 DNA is TGCAGTGCTAGATCCGGGACAGGGAATGAAAAACTGTTTTTT.

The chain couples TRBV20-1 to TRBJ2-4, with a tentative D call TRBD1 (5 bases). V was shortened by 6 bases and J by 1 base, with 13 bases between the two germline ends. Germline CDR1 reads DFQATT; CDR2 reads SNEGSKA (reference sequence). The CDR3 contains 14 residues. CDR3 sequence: CSAGPAGAKNIQYF. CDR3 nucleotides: TGCAGTGCAGGCCCGGCAGGGGCCAAAAACATTCAGTACTTC.

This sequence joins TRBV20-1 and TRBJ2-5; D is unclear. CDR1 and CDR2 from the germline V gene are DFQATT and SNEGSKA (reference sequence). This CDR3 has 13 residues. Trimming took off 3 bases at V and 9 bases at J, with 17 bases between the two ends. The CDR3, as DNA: TGCAGTGCTAGCCGTGTCGGTATGAAGGCCCAGTACTTC. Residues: CSASRVGMKAQYF.

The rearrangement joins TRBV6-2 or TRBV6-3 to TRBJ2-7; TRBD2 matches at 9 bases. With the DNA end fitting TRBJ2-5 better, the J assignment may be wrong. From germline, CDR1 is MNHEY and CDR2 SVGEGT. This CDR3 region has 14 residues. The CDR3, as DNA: TGTGCCAGCAGTTACTCGAGACTAGCGGTGACCCAGTACTTC. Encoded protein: CASSYSRLAVTQYF.